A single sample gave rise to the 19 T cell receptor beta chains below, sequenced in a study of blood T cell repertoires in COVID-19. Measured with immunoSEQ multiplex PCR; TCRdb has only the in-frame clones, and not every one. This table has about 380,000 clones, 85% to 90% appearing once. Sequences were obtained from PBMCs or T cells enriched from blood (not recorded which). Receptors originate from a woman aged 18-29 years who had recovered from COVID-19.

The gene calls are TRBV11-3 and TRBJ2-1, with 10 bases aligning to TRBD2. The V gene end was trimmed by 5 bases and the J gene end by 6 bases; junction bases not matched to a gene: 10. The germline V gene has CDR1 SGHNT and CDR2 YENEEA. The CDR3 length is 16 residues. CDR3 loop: CASSLQSGGVFNEQFF. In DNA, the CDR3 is TGTGCCAGCAGCCTGCAGAGCGGGGGGGTTTTCAATGAGCAGTTCTTC.

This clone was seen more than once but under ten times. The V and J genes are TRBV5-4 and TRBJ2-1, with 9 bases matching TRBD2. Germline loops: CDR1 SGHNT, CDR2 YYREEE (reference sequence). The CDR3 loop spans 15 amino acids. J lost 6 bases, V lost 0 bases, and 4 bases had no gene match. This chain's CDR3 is CASSLGAGGPNEQFF. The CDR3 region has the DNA TGTGCCAGCAGCTTGGGGGCGGGGGGGCCCAATGAGCAGTTCTTC.

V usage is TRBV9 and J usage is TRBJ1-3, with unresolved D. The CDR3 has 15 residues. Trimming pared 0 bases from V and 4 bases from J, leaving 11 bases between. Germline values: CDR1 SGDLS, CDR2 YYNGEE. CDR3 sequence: CASSVGGGPGNTIYF. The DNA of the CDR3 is TGTGCCAGCAGCGTAGGAGGCGGCCCCGGAAACACCATATATTTT.

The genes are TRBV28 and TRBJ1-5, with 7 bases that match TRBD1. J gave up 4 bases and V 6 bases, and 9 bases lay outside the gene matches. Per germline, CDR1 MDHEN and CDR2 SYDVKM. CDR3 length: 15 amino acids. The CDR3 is CASRLWTGSNQPQHF. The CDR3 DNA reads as TGTGCCAGCAGACTTTGGACAGGTTCAAATCAGCCCCAGCATTTT.

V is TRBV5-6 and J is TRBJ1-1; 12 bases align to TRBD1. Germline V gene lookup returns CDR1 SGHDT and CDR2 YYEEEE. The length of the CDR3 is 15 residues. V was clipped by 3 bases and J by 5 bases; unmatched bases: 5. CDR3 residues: CASSWGQGARTEAFF. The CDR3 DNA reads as TGTGCCAGCAGCTGGGGACAGGGGGCTCGAACTGAAGCTTTCTTT. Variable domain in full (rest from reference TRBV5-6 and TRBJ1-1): DAGVTQSPTHLIKTRGQQVTLRCSPKSGHDTVSWYQQALGQGPQFIFQYYEEEERQRGNFPDRFSGHQFPNYSSELNVNALLLGDSALYLCASSWGQGARTEAFFGQGTRLTVV.

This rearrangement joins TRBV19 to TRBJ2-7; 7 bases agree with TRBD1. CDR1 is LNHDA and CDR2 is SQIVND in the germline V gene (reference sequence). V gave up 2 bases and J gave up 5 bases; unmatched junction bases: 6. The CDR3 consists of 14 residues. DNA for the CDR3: TGTGCCAGTAGTATATCGACAGGGCATCACGAGCAGTACTTC. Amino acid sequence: CASSISTGHHEQYF.

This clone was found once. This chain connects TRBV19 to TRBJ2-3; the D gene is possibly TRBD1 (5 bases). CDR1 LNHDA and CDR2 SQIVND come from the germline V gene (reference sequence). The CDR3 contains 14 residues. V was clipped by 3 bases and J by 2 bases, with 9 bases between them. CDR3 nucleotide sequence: TGTGCCAGTAGTATGATGACAGCCACAGATACGCAGTATTTT. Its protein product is CASSMMTATDTQYF. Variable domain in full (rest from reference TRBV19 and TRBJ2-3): DGGITQSPKYLFRKEGQNVTLSCEQNLNHDAMYWYRQDPGQGLRLIYYSQIVNDFQKGDIAEGYSVSREKKESFPLTVTSAQKNPTAFYLCASSMMTATDTQYFGPGTRLTVL.

Here the CDR3 DNA reads TGTGCCAGCATCCCTCCACCGAGCTCCTACGAGCAGTACTTC. Encoded protein: CASIPPPSSYEQYF. The chain uses TRBV27 and TRBJ2-7, with D uncertain. Germline V CDR1 and CDR2: MNHEY, SMNVEV (reference sequence). V was pared by 7 bases and J by 0 bases, with 13 bases between. CDR3 length: 14 amino acids.

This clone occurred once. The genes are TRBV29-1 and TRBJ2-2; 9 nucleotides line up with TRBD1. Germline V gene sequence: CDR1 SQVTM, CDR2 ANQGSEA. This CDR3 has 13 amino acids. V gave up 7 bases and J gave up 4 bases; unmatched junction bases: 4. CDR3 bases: TGCAGCGCTGGGACAGGGACCACCGGGGAGCTGTTTTTT. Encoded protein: CSAGTGTTGELFF.

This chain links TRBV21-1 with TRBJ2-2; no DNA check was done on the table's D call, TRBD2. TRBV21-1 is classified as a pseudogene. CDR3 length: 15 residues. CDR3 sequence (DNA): TGTGCCAGCAGCGTACCTATGGGGGGCACCGGGGAGCTGTTTTTT. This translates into CASSVPMGGTGELFF.

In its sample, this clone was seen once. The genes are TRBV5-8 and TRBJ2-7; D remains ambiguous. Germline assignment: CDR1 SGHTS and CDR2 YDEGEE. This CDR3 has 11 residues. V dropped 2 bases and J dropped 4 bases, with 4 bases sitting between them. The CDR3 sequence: CASSFIYEQYF. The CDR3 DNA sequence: TGTGCCAGCAGCTTTATATACGAGCAGTACTTC.

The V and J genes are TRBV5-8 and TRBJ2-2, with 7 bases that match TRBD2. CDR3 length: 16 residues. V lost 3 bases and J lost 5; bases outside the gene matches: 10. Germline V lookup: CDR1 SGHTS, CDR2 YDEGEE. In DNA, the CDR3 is TGTGCCAGCAGCTACTCGGGGGGAGAGGGAACCGGGGAGCTGTTTTTT. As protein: CASSYSGGEGTGELFF.

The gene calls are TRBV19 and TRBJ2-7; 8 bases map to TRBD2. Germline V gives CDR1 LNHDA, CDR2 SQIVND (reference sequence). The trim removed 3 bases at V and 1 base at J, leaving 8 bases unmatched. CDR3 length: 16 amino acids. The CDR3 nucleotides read TGTGCCAGTAGTATCGGCGGGGGGTTGTTATCCTACGAGCAGTACTTC. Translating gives CASSIGGGLLSYEQYF.

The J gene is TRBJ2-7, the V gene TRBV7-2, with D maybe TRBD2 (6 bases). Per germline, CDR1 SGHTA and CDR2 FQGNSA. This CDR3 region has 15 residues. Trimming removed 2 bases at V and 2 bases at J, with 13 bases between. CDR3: CASSLRATGAYEQYF. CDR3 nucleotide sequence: TGTGCCAGCAGCTTACGGGCCACGGGGGCCTACGAGCAGTACTTC.

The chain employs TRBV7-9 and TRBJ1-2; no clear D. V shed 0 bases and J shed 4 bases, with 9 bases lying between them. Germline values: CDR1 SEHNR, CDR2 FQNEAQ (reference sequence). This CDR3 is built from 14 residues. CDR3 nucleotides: TGTGCCAGCAGCTTAGCCCCAGATCCCTATGGCTACACCTTC. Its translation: CASSLAPDPYGYTF.

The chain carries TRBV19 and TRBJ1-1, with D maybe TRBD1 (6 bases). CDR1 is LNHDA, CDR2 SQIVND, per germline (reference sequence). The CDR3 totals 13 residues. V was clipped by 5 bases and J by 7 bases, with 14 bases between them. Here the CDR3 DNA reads TGTGCCAGTAGTTCCTGGGGGCAGGGTGAAGCTTTCTTT. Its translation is CASSSWGQGEAFF.

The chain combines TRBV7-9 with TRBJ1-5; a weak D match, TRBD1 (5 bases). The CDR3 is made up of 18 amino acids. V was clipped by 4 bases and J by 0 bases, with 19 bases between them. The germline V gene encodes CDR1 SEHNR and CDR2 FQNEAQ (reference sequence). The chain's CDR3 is CASSSTTEAAHSNQPQHF. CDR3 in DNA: TGTGCCAGCAGCTCGACGACAGAAGCCGCCCATAGCAATCAGCCCCAGCATTTT.

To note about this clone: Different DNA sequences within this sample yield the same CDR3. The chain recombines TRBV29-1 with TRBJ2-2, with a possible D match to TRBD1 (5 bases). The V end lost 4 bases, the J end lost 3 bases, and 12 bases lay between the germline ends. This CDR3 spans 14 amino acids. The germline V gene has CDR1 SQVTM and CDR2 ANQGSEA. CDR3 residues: CSVGQGGYTGELFF. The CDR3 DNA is TGCAGCGTTGGTCAGGGCGGCTACACCGGGGAGCTGTTTTTT.

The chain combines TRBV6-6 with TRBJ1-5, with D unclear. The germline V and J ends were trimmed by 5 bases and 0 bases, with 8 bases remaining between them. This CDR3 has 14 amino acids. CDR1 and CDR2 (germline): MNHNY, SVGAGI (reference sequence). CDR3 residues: CASSPQISNQPQHF. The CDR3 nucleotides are TGTGCCAGCAGTCCTCAGATTAGCAATCAGCCCCAGCATTTT.